These 18 T cell receptor beta chains were sequenced from one sample in a study of early stage breast cancer tumors. Using immunoSEQ multiplex PCR, the repertoire was profiled, and TCRdb retains in-frame clones only, with some absent. This sample has nearly 25,000 clones, with about 67% found just once. Sequenced: breast tumor tissue. Receptors were obtained from a person in their sixties or seventies with breast cancer.

CDR3 bases: TGCGCCAGCAGCCAATTTGCGCCCACGGGGGCAACTAATGAAAAACTGTTTTTT. It is translated as CASSQFAPTGATNEKLFF. The V and J genes are TRBV5-1 and TRBJ1-4; D might be TRBD1 (5 bases). Trimming removed 4 bases at V and 0 bases at J, with 19 bases between. Germline-derived CDR1 and CDR2 are SGHRS and YFSETQ. There are 18 residues in the CDR3.

This clone was observed a handful of times. The rearrangement joins TRBV12-5 to TRBJ1-1, with TRBD1 matching 9 bases. There are 13 residues in the CDR3. Germline V gene lookup returns CDR1 LGHNT and CDR2 FRNRAP. Trimming removed 6 bases from V and 4 bases from J; junction bases left unmatched: 3. As DNA, the CDR3 is TGTGCTAGTGGGGGGACAGGGAGCACTGAAGCTTTCTTT. Its protein product is CASGGTGSTEAFF.

This clone was seen a single time. The chain joins TRBV6-5 to TRBJ2-1, with a weak D call TRBD1 (5 bases). CDR1 is MNHEY, CDR2 SVGAGI, per germline. The length of the CDR3 is 14 residues. V shed 8 bases and J shed 0 bases, with 11 bases lying between them. The CDR3 loop reads CASFRGNSYNEQFF. DNA for the CDR3: TGTGCCAGCTTTAGGGGCAACTCCTACAATGAGCAGTTCTTC.

CDR3 loop: CASSLGGSSGNTIYF. CDR3 nucleotide sequence: TGTGCCAGCAGCTTGGGGGGGAGCTCTGGAAACACCATATATTTT. The rearrangement links TRBV11-3 to TRBJ1-3; D perhaps matches TRBD1 (5 bases). The CDR3 totals 15 residues. Germline values: CDR1 SGHNT, CDR2 YENEEA. Trimming took 3 bases from V and 0 from J, leaving 9 bases between them.

This clone was counted between two and nine times. This sequence joins TRBV18 and TRBJ2-7; tentatively, D is TRBD1 (5 bases). This CDR3 has 15 amino acids. CDR1 and CDR2 (germline): KGHSH, LQKENI. Trimming shortened V by 3 bases and J by 6 bases, and 18 bases separated the two germline ends. CDR3 nucleotides: TGTGCCAGCTCACCGCGTCAGGGAATCTCGGGCGAGCAGTACTTC. Translation gives CASSPRQGISGEQYF.

This clone occurred once. J is TRBJ2-1 and V is TRBV14; 7 positions agree with TRBD2. J was trimmed by 14 bases and V by 0 bases; bases with no gene match: 7. This CDR3 is built from 13 residues. Germline lookup yields CDR1 SGHDN and CDR2 FVKESK. The CDR3 DNA reads TGTGCCAGCAGCCAAGAACTTGGGCGGGAGAAGTTCTTC. This sequence encodes CASSQELGREKFF.

V is TRBV27 and J is TRBJ2-7; TRBD2 matches 7 bases. Germline V lookup: CDR1 MNHEY, CDR2 SMNVEV (reference sequence). The CDR3 runs to 14 residues. V dropped 4 bases and J dropped 2; count of bases not matched to a gene: 5. The CDR3 region has the DNA TGTGCCAGCAGTTCACGCGGGGGACCCTACGAGCAGTACTTC. This translates into CASSSRGGPYEQYF.

This clone was detected only a few times. This rearrangement joins TRBV19 to TRBJ1-1; D is unclear. The V and J ends lost 2 bases and 9 bases respectively, with 13 bases between them. The CDR3 extends over 13 amino acids. Germline CDR1 and CDR2: LNHDA and SQIVND (reference sequence). This CDR3 is CASSISRGDQAFF. CDR3 sequence (DNA): TGTGCCAGTAGTATAAGTCGGGGTGATCAAGCTTTCTTT.

This chain connects TRBV13 to TRBJ2-7; no clear D. Per germline, CDR1 PRHDT and CDR2 FYEKMQ (reference sequence). Trimming pared 4 bases from V and 6 bases from J, leaving 10 bases between. The CDR3 has 12 amino acids. The CDR3 nucleotides are TGTGCCAGCAGCTCAGCAGGTGGCGAGCAGTACTTC. Its protein product is CASSSAGGEQYF.

A few counts support this clone. V is TRBV6-5 and J is TRBJ2-5, with 7 bases fitting TRBD1. This CDR3 spans 15 amino acids. The junction had 8 bases not matched to a gene; V was cut back by 6 bases and J by 1 base. Germline lookup yields CDR1 MNHEY and CDR2 SVGAGI. In DNA form, the CDR3 reads TGTGCCAGCAGGCAGGACAGGCCCTCCCAAGAGACCCAGTACTTC. It yields the protein CASRQDRPSQETQYF.

The chain carries TRBV7-9 and TRBJ1-1; TRBD1 matches 8 bases. Trimming at V came to 1 base and at J to 2 bases, leaving 3 bases not matched to a gene. CDR3 size: 15 residues. CDR1 and CDR2 (germline): SEHNR, FQNEAQ (reference sequence). The DNA of the CDR3 is TGTGCCAGCAGCTTAGTCAGGGGGCTAAACACTGAAGCTTTCTTT. It codes for CASSLVRGLNTEAFF. The whole variable domain, remainder taken from reference TRBV7-9 and TRBJ1-1, is DTGVSQNPRHKITKRGQNVTFRCDPISEHNRLYWYRQTLGQGPEFLTYFQNEAQLEKSRLLSDRFSAERPKGSFSTLEIQRTEQGDSAMYLCASSLVRGLNTEAFFGQGTRLTVV.

This clone has just a few counts. CDR3 nucleotide sequence: TGTGCCAGCAGCTTCCCTGGGGGAGGGGGTAAAACCGGGGAGCTGTTTTTT. As protein: CASSFPGGGGKTGELFF. This chain uses TRBV5-4 with TRBJ2-2, with a weak D call TRBD2 (7 bases). Germline CDR1 reads SGHNT; CDR2 reads YYREEE (reference sequence). Trimming took off 2 bases at V and 5 bases at J, with 19 bases between the two ends. The CDR3 length is 17 residues.

This clone was seen once. The chain employs TRBV29-1 and TRBJ2-2, with 15 bases aligning to TRBD2. The CDR3 runs to 16 residues. Trimming took 6 bases from V and 8 from J; bases not matched to a gene: 10. Germline values: CDR1 SQVTM, CDR2 ANQGSEA. CDR3 DNA: TGCAGCGTCGAGGGACTAGCGGGAGGACAAGGGGGGGAGCTGTTTTTT. Translated: CSVEGLAGGQGGELFF.

This chain connects TRBV4-1 to TRBJ1-2, with 7 nucleotides matching TRBD1. This CDR3 region has 15 residues. The J segment lost 4 bases and the V segment lost 1 base, leaving 6 bases of the junction unmatched. Germline lookup yields CDR1 MGHRA and CDR2 YSYEKL. The CDR3 region is CASSQGRGGIYGYTF. In DNA form, the CDR3 reads TGCGCCAGCAGCCAAGGGCGAGGGGGCATCTATGGCTACACCTTC.

The CDR3 is CASSLYRGEKLFF. The CDR3 coding sequence is TGTGCCAGCAGCCTGTACCGGGGGGAAAAACTGTTTTTT. The V gene is TRBV14, the J gene TRBJ1-4; possible D gene TRBD1, 5 bases. V shed 4 bases and J shed 8 bases, with 11 bases lying between them. The germline V gene encodes CDR1 SGHDN and CDR2 FVKESK. CDR3 length: 13 residues.

V is TRBV5-4 and J is TRBJ2-2; tentatively, D is TRBD1 (5 bases). Germline-derived CDR1 and CDR2 are SGHNT and YYREEE (reference sequence). The V end was cut by 2 bases, the J end by 6 bases, with 14 bases between. The CDR3 is 15 residues long. Written as DNA, the CDR3 is TGTGCCAGCAGCTTATCGCAGGGTGTTCCCGGGGAGCTGTTTTTT. Its protein is CASSLSQGVPGELFF.

The rearrangement joins TRBV11-2 to TRBJ2-3; D gene ambiguous. The CDR3 runs to 15 residues. The germline CDR1 and CDR2 sequences are SGHAT and FQNNGV. Trimming took 1 base from V and 2 from J, leaving 10 bases between them. The CDR3 region is CASSLGRHPTDTQYF. The CDR3 nucleotides read TGTGCCAGCAGCTTAGGTCGACACCCCACAGATACGCAGTATTTT.

The rearrangement links TRBV6-6 to TRBJ2-1, with 10 bases identical to TRBD1. The CDR3 sequence is 15 residues long. J lost 9 bases, V lost 3 bases, and 8 bases had no gene match. CDR1 and CDR2 (germline): MNHNY, SVGAGI (reference sequence). CDR3 sequence: CASSYSGTGAFEQFF. The CDR3 DNA sequence: TGTGCCAGCAGTTATTCCGGGACAGGGGCTTTTGAGCAGTTCTTC.